This TCR beta chain was identified in a study of HIV-infected children after antiretroviral therapy interruption. Looking at the study overall: Samples from the continuous-treatment group were taken at weeks 0, 48 and 150.

This clonotype was found many times. Regarding treatment: PENTA 11 planned treatment interruption arm or continuous ART arm. Cryopreserved PBMC samples required at least 5 million viable cells. The CDR3 is 15 amino acids. J was trimmed by 8 bases and V by 1 base; bases with no gene match: 9. In germline, CDR1 is DFQATT, CDR2 SNEGSKA (reference sequence). The TCR library was built from RNA with a 3' RACE protocol and unique molecular identifiers. One entry per CDR3 protein results from TCRdb running MiXCR on the 3' RACE reads. The sample yields about 89,000 distinct CDR3 sequences, 5.5% to 8.5% seen once.

The chain joins TRBV20-1 to TRBJ2-1; 9 bases match TRBD2. The TCR originated in a pool of human donors with HIV. The source material was CD45RA+ CD4+ T cells from PBMCs, pooled from several time points, sampled from a donor given antiretroviral therapy, either interrupted or continuous. Subset in this sample: naive CD4+ CD45RA+ CD45RO- T cells. The CDR3 region is CSARVGTSPLDEQFF. The DNA of the CDR3 is TGCAGTGCTAGAGTAGGGACTAGCCCTCTAGATGAGCAGTTCTTC.